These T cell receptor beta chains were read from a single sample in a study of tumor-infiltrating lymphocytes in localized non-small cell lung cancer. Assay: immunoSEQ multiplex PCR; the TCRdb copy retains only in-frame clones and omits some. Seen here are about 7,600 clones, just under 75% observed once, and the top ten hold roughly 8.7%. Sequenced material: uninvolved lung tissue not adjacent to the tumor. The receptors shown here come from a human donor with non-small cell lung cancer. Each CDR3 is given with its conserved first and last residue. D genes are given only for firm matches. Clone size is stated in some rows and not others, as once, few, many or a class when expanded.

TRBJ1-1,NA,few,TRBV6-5,TGTGCCAGCAGTTACTCGCCTTCGACGAACACTGAAGCTTTCTTT,CASSYSPSTNTEAFF
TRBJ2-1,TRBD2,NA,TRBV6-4,TGTGCCAGCAGCGACGGGACTAGCGGTTACAATGAGCAGTTCTTC,CASSDGTSGYNEQFF
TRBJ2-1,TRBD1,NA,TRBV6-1,TGTGCCACCGACCAGGGGGCGGATGTAAATGAGCAGTTCTTC,CATDQGADVNEQFF
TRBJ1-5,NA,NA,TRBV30,TGTGCCTGGAGTGATGGACGGACGAACAATCAGCCCCAGCATTTT,CAWSDGRTNNQPQHF
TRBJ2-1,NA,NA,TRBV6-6,TGTGCCAGCAGTTACTCGAGTGGTAGCTCCTACAATGAGCAGTTCTTC,CASSYSSGSSYNEQFF
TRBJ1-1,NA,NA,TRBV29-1,TGCAGCGTTGTTCACTCGACCTTCACTGAAGCTTTCTTT,CSVVHSTFTEAFF
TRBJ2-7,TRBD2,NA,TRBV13,TGTGCCAGCAGCTTAGGGCTAGCGGTTAGCTCCTACGAGCAGTACTTC,CASSLGLAVSSYEQYF
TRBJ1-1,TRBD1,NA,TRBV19,TGTGCCAGTAGTAGGACAGGGGTCGCTGAAGCTTTCTTT,CASSRTGVAEAFF
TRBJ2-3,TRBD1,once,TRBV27,TGTGCCAGCAGTGAAACCCTAAGGGGGCTGAGCACAGATACGCAGTATTTT,CASSETLRGLSTDTQYF
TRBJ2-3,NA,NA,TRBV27,TGTGCCAGCAGTTTAATGGGTACGCAGTATTTT,CASSLMGTQYF
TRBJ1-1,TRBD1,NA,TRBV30,TGTGCCGGCCACCGACAGGGGGCGCAGACTTTCTTT,CAGHRQGAQTFF
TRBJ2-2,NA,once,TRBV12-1,TGTGCCAGCAGCTCCAGCGGGAGCGACACCGGGGAGCTGTTTTTT,CASSSSGSDTGELFF
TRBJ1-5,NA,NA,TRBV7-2,TGTGCCAGCAGCTTAGGGCAGTATCAGCCCCAGCATTTT,CASSLGQYQPQHF
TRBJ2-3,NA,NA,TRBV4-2,TGTGCCAGCAGCCAAAGGCCGACAGATACGCAGTATTTT,CASSQRPTDTQYF
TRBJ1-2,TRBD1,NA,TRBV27,TGTGCCAGCAGTTTTGGGTCGGCAGGGGGGTATGGCTACACCTTC,CASSFGSAGGYGYTF